The 25 T cell receptor beta chains in this list originate from one sample, sequenced in a study of cytomegalovirus exposure and HLA in healthy donors. The PCR employed 60 Vbeta primers together with 13 Jbeta primers. The data were produced by immunoSEQ multiplex PCR, yet TCRdb's version contains in-frame clones alone and is incomplete. The sample records approximately 120,000 clones, around 80% being singletons. The specimen was PBMCs. The receptors were gathered from a female donor in good health and CMV-seronegative.

This chain uses TRBV2 with TRBJ2-7, with no clear D. V lost 11 bases to trimming and J lost 1 base, with 21 bases between them. CDR1 and CDR2 (germline): SNHLY, FYNNEI. The length of the CDR3 is 15 residues. CDR3 sequence: CAGSVRLFGSYEQYF. The DNA of the CDR3 is TGTGCCGGATCGGTGCGGCTATTTGGATCCTACGAGCAGTACTTC. Drawing the rest from reference TRBV2 and TRBJ2-7, the complete variable domain is EPEVTQTPSHQVTQMGQEVILRCVPISNHLYFYWYRQILGQKVEFLVSFYNNEISEKSEIFDDQFSVERPDGSNFTLKIRSTKLEDSAMYFCAGSVRLFGSYEQYFGPGTRLTVT.

The CDR3 DNA is TGTGCCAGCAGAAGCCATGGGGGGGGCGCTTACGAGCAGTACTTC. This codes for CASRSHGGGAYEQYF. The chain combines TRBV28 with TRBJ2-7; possibly TRBD2 for D (7 bases). CDR3 length: 15 residues. V was clipped by 6 bases and J by 4 bases, with 19 bases between them. Germline lookup yields CDR1 MDHEN and CDR2 SYDVKM.

This chain links TRBV10-3 with TRBJ1-2, with 8 positions matching TRBD1. Unmatched junction bases numbered 3, after V lost 6 bases and J lost 0 bases. This CDR3 is 14 amino acids long. CDR1 is ENHRY, CDR2 SYGVKD, per germline. The CDR3, as DNA: TGTGCCATCAGACCGGGACAGGCTAACTATGGCTACACCTTC. It yields the protein CAIRPGQANYGYTF.

This chain connects TRBV25-1 to TRBJ2-2; maybe TRBD2 (6 bases). The CDR3 consists of 15 residues. The germline V gene has CDR1 MGHDK and CDR2 SYGVNS. V shed 11 bases and J shed 4 bases, with 20 bases lying between them. The CDR3 region has the DNA TGTGCCGCCTATCCGGGAGTCGGTTGCACCGGGGAGCTGTTTTTT. This codes for CAAYPGVGCTGELFF.

This sequence joins TRBV6-5 and TRBJ2-7, with D unclear. The germline gives CDR1 MNHEY, CDR2 SVGAGI. The CDR3 extends over 13 amino acids. With 6 bases removed from V and 0 bases from J, the gap between germline ends came to 9 bases. The DNA for the CDR3 is TGTGCCAGCAGCCGGTCCACCTCCTACGAGCAGTACTTC. It codes for CASSRSTSYEQYF.

The gene calls are TRBV7-6 and TRBJ2-1, with D possibly TRBD1 on 6 matching bases. CDR1 is SGHVS, CDR2 FNYEAQ, per germline. The CDR3 runs 11 residues. Trimming took 8 bases from V and 9 from J, leaving 11 bases between them. CDR3 residues: CASQGQGEQFF. The CDR3 nucleotides are TGTGCCAGCCAGGGGCAGGGTGAGCAGTTCTTC.

This clone was counted once. This chain joins TRBV5-3 and TRBJ1-2, with no clear D. TRBV5-3 falls under the ORF class, with uncertain function. The length of the CDR3 is 16 residues. V lost 0 bases, J lost 4 bases, and 16 bases lay in between. The CDR3 DNA reads TGTGCCAGAAGCTTGGGAGGCGCCTTATGCGGCTATGGCTACACCTTC. Its translation is CARSLGGALCGYGYTF.

This clone appeared a single time. The rearrangement links TRBV15 to TRBJ2-5, with D hard to call. TRBJ2-7 matches the DNA end more closely, so the J call is doubtful. Germline V lookup: CDR1 LNHNV, CDR2 YYDKDF (reference sequence). This CDR3 spans 14 amino acids. The CDR3 bases are TGTGCCACCAGCAGAGATAAAACAGCTTACGAGCAGTACTTC. It yields the protein CATSRDKTAYEQYF.

In this sample, this clone turned up a few times. The chain employs TRBV28 and TRBJ1-2, with D maybe TRBD1 (5 bases). V was clipped by 7 bases and J by 2 bases, with 14 bases between them. This CDR3 region has 14 residues. Germline V gene data show CDR1 as MDHEN and CDR2 as SYDVKM. For the CDR3, the DNA is TGTGCCAGCATCCGCGGGGGAGAAAACTATGGCTACACCTTC. Its translation: CASIRGGENYGYTF.

V usage is TRBV19 and J usage is TRBJ2-5; D is uncertain. The J call may be wrong; the DNA end is better matched by TRBJ2-7. Germline CDR1 LNHDA, CDR2 SQIVND (reference sequence). This CDR3 is 16 amino acids long. DNA for the CDR3: TGTGCCAGTAGTATAGATTACTACGTTAGCTCCTACGAGCAGTACTTC. This codes for CASSIDYYVSSYEQYF.

This clone was observed a handful of times. The rearrangement uses TRBV6-5 and TRBJ1-5; 11 positions agree with TRBD1. The CDR3 is made up of 14 amino acids. V lost 6 bases, J lost 6 bases, and 4 bases stayed unmatched. Germline V gene lookup returns CDR1 MNHEY and CDR2 SVGAGI. CDR3 in DNA: TGTGCCAGCAGCCGGACAGGGGGCATTCAGCCCCAGCATTTT. Translation: CASSRTGGIQPQHF.

The V gene is TRBV14, the J gene TRBJ2-1, with D hard to call. The CDR3 extends over 11 amino acids. Trimming pared 4 bases from V and 8 bases from J, leaving 6 bases between. Looked up from germline, CDR1 is SGHDN and CDR2 is FVKESK. CDR3 sequence reads: CASSPGDEQFF. The DNA of the CDR3 is TGTGCCAGCAGCCCGGGTGATGAGCAGTTCTTC.

The V gene is TRBV19, the J gene TRBJ2-5; 7 bases agree with TRBD2. Germline loops: CDR1 LNHDA, CDR2 SQIVND (reference sequence). Trimming took 3 bases from V and 4 from J; bases not matched to a gene: 5. This CDR3 is 14 amino acids long. CDR3 loop: CASSMRGGGETQYF. The DNA for the CDR3 is TGTGCCAGTAGTATGCGTGGCGGGGGAGAGACCCAGTACTTC. Full variable domain (rest looked up from reference TRBV19 and TRBJ2-5): DGGITQSPKYLFRKEGQNVTLSCEQNLNHDAMYWYRQDPGQGLRLIYYSQIVNDFQKGDIAEGYSVSREKKESFPLTVTSAQKNPTAFYLCASSMRGGGETQYFGPGTRLLVL.

The V gene is TRBV6-1, the J gene TRBJ1-4; D remains unclear. Germline CDR1 and CDR2: MNHNS and SASEGT. This CDR3 contains 11 residues. The V end was cut by 6 bases, the J end by 8 bases, with 7 bases between. As DNA, the CDR3 is TGTGCCAGCAGGGCGGGCGAAAAACTGTTTTTT. This translates into CASRAGEKLFF.

The rearrangement links TRBV5-1 to TRBJ2-7; TRBD1 agrees at 9 bases. Germline V gives CDR1 SGHRS, CDR2 YFSETQ. The CDR3 sequence is 14 residues long. V shed 5 bases, J shed 7 bases, and the junction held 10 bases outside the gene matches. The CDR3 reads CASSPGTGRWEQYF. CDR3 nucleotides: TGCGCCAGCAGTCCCGGGACAGGGAGGTGGGAGCAGTACTTC.

The rearrangement links TRBV6-1 to TRBJ2-3; D perhaps matches TRBD1 (5 bases). Germline assignment: CDR1 MNHNS and CDR2 SASEGT. The V and J ends lost 6 bases and 3 bases respectively, with 16 bases between them. This CDR3 is 15 amino acids long. For the CDR3, the DNA is TGTGCCAGCAGAGAGGACACCTTTATTACAGATACGCAGTATTTT. The encoded protein is CASREDTFITDTQYF.

This clone was observed a handful of times. The V call is TRBV5-4, the J call TRBJ1-6, with 8 nucleotides matching TRBD1. CDR1 and CDR2 (germline): SGHNT, YYREEE (reference sequence). V was pared by 5 bases and J by 1 base, with 8 bases of the junction left unmatched. The CDR3 has 17 residues. CDR3 bases: TGTGCCAGCAGTAGAGCAGGGGGCGCTTCCTATAATTCACCCCTCCACTTT. This codes for CASSRAGGASYNSPLHF.

This clone was detected only once. The chain couples TRBV4-1 to TRBJ2-7; 12 positions agree with TRBD2. CDR1 and CDR2 from the germline V gene are MGHRA and YSYEKL. This CDR3 has 17 amino acids. V gave up 3 bases and J gave up 4 bases; unmatched junction bases: 10. The DNA of the CDR3 is TGCGCCAGCAGCCAGGACTCCGGACTAGCGGGGTTATACGAGCAGTACTTC. This gives the protein CASSQDSGLAGLYEQYF.

The V and J genes are TRBV6-5 and TRBJ1-3; the match to TRBD1 covers 8 bases. CDR3 length: 15 residues. The ends lost 5 bases at V and 0 bases at J; junction bases unmatched: 3. The germline CDR1 and CDR2 sequences are MNHEY and SVGAGI. CDR3 sequence: CASSNTGGSGNTIYF. The CDR3 nucleotides read TGTGCCAGCAGTAACACAGGGGGCTCTGGAAACACCATATATTTT.

The chain joins TRBV5-1 to TRBJ1-1; 8 bases map to TRBD1. This CDR3 contains 16 residues. V lost 0 bases and J lost 4; bases outside the gene matches: 8. The V gene's germline CDR1 is SGHRS and CDR2 YFSETQ. The CDR3, as DNA: TGCGCCAGCAGCTTGGTTTCAGGGGGCAGGGGCACTGAAGCTTTCTTT. This gives the protein CASSLVSGGRGTEAFF. Combining the CDR3 with reference TRBV5-1 and TRBJ1-1 gives the whole variable domain KAGVTQTPRYLIKTRGQQVTLSCSPISGHRSVSWYQQTPGQGLQFLFEYFSETQRNKGNFPGRFSGRQFSNSRSEMNVSTLELGDSALYLCASSLVSGGRGTEAFFGQGTRLTVV.

This chain joins TRBV30 and TRBJ1-5; D unclear. The CDR3 consists of 16 residues. The germline gives CDR1 GTSNPN, CDR2 SVGIG (reference sequence). Trimming took off 5 bases at V and 0 bases at J, with 17 bases between the two ends. The CDR3, as DNA: TGTGCCTGGGCTGGGCTCACAGCCTTTAGCAATCAGCCCCAGCATTTT. Translating gives CAWAGLTAFSNQPQHF. The full variable domain, its missing parts supplied by reference TRBV30 and TRBJ1-5, is SQTIHQWPATLVQPVGSPLSLECTVEGTSNPNLYWYRQAAGRGLQLLFYSVGIGQISSEVPQNLSASRPQDRQFILSSKKLLLSDSGFYLCAWAGLTAFSNQPQHFGDGTRLSIL.

The rearrangement links TRBV5-5 to TRBJ1-1; D uncertain. The germline V and J ends were trimmed by 9 bases and 1 base, with 10 bases remaining between them. Germline CDR1 and CDR2: SGHKS and YYEKEE (reference sequence). The CDR3 extends over 12 amino acids. DNA for the CDR3: TGTGCCACCCAAAGAGAGAACACTGAAGCTTTCTTT. Its protein is CATQRENTEAFF.

The chain has TRBV30 and TRBJ2-7; TRBD2 might be the D (7 bases). V lost 5 bases and J lost 4, with 12 bases in between. CDR1 and CDR2 from the germline V gene are GTSNPN and SVGIG (reference sequence). The length of the CDR3 is 12 residues. The CDR3 coding sequence is TGTGCCTGGGAAGGGGGGGGGTACGAGCAGTACTTC. This gives the protein CAWEGGGYEQYF.

The chain combines TRBV30 with TRBJ2-3; 7 nucleotides align to TRBD2. This CDR3 has 16 residues. The germline gives CDR1 GTSNPN, CDR2 SVGIG (reference sequence). Trimming removed 2 bases from V and 5 bases from J; junction bases left unmatched: 13. CDR3 nucleotide sequence: TGTGCCTGGAGTATAAGCGGGACTGGAATCGGAGATACGCAGTATTTT. This codes for CAWSISGTGIGDTQYF.

This CDR3 is CASSGRPDRGEAFF. Here the CDR3 DNA reads TGTGCCAGCAGCGGACGCCCGGACAGGGGTGAAGCTTTCTTT. The V call is TRBV11-2, the J call TRBJ1-1; the match to TRBD1 covers 9 bases. The CDR3 spans 14 residues. After removal of 5 bases from V and 7 bases from J, the junction contained 8 bases not matched to a gene. Looked up from germline, CDR1 is SGHAT and CDR2 is FQNNGV.